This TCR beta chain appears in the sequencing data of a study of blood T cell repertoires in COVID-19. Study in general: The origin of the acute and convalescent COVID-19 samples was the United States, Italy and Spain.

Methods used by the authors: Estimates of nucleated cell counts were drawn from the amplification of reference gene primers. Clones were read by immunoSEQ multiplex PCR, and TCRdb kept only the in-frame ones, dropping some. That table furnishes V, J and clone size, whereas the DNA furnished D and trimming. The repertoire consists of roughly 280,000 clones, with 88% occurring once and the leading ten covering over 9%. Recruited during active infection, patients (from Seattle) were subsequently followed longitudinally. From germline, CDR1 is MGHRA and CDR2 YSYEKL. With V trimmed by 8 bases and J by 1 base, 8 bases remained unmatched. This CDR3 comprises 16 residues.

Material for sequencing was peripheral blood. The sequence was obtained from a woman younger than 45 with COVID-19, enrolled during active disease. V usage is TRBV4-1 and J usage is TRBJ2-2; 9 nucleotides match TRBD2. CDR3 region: CASSTRTSENTGELFF. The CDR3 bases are TGCGCCAGCTCGACTAGGACTAGCGAGAACACCGGGGAGCTGTTTTTT.